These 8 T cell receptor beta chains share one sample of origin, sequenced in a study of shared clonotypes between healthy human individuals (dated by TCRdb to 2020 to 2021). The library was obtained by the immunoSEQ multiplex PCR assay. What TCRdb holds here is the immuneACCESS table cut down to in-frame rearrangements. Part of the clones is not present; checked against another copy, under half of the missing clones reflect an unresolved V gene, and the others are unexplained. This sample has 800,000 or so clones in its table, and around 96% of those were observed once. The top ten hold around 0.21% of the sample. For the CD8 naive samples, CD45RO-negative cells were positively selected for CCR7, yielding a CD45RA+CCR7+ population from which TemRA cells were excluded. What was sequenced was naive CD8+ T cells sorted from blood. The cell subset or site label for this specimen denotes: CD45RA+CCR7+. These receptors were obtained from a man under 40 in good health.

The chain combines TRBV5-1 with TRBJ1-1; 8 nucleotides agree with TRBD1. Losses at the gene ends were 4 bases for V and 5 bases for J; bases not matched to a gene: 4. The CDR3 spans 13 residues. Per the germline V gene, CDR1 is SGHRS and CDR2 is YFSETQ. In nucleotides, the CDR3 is TGCGCCAGCAGCGACAGGGGAGGGACTGAAGCTTTCTTT. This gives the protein CASSDRGGTEAFF.

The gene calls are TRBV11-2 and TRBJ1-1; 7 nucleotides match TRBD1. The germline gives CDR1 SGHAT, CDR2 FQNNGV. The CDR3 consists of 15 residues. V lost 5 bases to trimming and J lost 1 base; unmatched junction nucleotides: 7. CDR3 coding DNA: TGTGCCAGCAGCCGCCGGGACAGCAAGAACACTGAAGCTTTCTTT. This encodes CASSRRDSKNTEAFF.

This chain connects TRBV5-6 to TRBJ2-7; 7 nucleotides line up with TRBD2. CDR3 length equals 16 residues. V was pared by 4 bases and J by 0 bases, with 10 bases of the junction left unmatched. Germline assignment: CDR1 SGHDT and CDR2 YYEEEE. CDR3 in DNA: TGTGCCAGCAGCATTGGGGGAGCGGGACGCTCCTACGAGCAGTACTTC. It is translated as CASSIGGAGRSYEQYF.

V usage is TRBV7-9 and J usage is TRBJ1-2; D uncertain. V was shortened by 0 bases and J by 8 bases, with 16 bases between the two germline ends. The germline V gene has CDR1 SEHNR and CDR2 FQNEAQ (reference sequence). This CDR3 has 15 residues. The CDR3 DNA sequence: TGTGCCAGCAGCTTAGCGGTGGCGAACGGAGGGGGCTACACCTTC. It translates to CASSLAVANGGGYTF. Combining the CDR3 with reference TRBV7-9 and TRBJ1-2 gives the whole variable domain DTGVSQNPRHKITKRGQNVTFRCDPISEHNRLYWYRQTLGQGPEFLTYFQNEAQLEKSRLLSDRFSAERPKGSFSTLEIQRTEQGDSAMYLCASSLAVANGGGYTFGSGTRLTVV.

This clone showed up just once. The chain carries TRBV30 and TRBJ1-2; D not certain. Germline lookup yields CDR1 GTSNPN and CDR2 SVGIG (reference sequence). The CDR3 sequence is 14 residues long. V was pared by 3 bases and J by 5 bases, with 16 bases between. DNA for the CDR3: TGTGCCTGGAGGGGTTCTGGCGTCCGATATGGCTACACCTTC. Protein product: CAWRGSGVRYGYTF. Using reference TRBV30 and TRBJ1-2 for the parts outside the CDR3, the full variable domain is SQTIHQWPATLVQPVGSPLSLECTVEGTSNPNLYWYRQAAGRGLQLLFYSVGIGQISSEVPQNLSASRPQDRQFILSSKKLLLSDSGFYLCAWRGSGVRYGYTFGSGTRLTVV.

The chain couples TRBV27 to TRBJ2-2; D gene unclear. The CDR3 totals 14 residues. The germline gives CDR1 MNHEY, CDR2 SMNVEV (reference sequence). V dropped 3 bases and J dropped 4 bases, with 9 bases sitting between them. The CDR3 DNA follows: TGTGCCAGCAGTTTTTACAGCCCCACCGGGGAGCTGTTTTTT. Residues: CASSFYSPTGELFF.

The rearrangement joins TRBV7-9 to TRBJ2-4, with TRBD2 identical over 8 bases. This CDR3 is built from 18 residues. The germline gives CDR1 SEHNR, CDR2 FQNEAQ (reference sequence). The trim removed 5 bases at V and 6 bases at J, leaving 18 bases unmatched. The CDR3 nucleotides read TGTGCCAGCAGCCCCACGAACGCCAAGAGCGGGAGTGGAAACATTCAGTACTTC. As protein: CASSPTNAKSGSGNIQYF.

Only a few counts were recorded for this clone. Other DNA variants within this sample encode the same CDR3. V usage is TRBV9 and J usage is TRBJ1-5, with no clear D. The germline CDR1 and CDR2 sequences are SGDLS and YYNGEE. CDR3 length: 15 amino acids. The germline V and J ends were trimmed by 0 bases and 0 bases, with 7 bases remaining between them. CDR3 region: CASSVGQDSNQPQHF. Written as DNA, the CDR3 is TGTGCCAGCAGCGTAGGGCAGGATAGCAATCAGCCCCAGCATTTT.